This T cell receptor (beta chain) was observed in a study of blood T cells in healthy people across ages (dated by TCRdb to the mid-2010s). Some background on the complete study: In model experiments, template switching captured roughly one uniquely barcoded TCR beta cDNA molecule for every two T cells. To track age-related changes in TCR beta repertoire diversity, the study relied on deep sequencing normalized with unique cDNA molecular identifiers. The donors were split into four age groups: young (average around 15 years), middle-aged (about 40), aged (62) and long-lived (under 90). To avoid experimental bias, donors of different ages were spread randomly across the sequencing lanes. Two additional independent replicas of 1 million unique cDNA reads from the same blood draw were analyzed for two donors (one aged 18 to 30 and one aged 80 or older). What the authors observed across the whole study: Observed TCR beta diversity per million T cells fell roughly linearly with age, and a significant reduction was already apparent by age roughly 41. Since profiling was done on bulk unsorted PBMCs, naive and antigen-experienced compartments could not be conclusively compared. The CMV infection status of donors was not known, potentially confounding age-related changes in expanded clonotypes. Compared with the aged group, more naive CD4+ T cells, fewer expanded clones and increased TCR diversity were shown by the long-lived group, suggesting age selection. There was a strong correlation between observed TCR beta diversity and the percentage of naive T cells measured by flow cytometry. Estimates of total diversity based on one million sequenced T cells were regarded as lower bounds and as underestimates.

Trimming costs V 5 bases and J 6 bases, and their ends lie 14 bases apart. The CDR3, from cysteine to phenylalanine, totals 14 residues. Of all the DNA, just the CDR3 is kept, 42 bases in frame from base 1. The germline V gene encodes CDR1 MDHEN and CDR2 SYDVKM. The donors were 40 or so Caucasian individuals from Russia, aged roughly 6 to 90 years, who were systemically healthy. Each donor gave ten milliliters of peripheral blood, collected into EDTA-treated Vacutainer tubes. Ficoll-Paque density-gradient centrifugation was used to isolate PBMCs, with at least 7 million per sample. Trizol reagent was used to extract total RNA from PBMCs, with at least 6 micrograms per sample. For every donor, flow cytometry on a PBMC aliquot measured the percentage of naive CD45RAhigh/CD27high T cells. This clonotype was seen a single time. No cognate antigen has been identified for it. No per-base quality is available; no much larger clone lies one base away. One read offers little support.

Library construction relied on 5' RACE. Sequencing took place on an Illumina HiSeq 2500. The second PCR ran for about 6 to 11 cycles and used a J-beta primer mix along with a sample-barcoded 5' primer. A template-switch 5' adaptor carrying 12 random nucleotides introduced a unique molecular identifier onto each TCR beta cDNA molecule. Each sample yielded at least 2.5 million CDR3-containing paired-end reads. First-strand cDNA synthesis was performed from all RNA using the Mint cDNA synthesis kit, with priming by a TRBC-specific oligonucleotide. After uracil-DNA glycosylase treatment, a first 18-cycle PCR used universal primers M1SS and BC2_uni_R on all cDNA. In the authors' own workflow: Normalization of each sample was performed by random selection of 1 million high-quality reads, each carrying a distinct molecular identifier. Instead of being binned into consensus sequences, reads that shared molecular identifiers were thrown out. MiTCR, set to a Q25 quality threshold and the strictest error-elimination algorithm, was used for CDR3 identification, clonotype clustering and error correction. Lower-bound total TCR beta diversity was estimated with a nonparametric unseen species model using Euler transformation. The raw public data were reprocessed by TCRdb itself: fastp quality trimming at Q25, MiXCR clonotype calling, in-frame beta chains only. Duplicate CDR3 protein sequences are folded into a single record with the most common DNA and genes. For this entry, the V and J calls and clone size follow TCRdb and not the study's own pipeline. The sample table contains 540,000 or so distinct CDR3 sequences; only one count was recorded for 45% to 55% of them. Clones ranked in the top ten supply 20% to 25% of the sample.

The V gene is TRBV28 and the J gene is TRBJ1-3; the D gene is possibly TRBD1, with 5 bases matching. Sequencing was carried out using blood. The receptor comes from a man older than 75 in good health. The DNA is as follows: TGTGCCAGCAGTCGGGGGACCTTACAAAACACCATATATTTT. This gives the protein CASSRGTLQNTIYF. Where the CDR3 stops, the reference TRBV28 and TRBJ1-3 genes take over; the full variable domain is DVKVTQSSRYLVKRTGEKVFLECVQDMDHENMFWYRQDPGLGLRLIYFSYDVKMKEKGDIPEGYSVSREKKERFSLILESASTNQTSMYLCASSRGTLQNTIYFGEGSWLTVV.